The source of this T cell receptor (beta chain) is a study of blood T cell repertoires in COVID-19. Study overall: COVID-19 samples collected from the United States, Italy and Spain covered acute and convalescent phases. From T cells, B-cell-depleted T cells, or PBMCs came the material, which was cDNA or gDNA.

Using immunoSEQ multiplex PCR, the repertoire was profiled, and TCRdb retains in-frame clones only, with some absent. The sample consists of about 320,000 clones, around 88% of them appearing once. Patients of the Seattle cohort, enrolled during active infection, were followed longitudinally. V lost 5 bases and J lost 2, with 15 bases in between. This CDR3 spans 16 amino acids. Looked up from germline, CDR1 is SNHLY and CDR2 is FYNNEI. The source is a woman aged 25-40 years with COVID-19, enrolled during active disease. The sequenced material came from peripheral blood. The chain recombines TRBV2 with TRBJ2-2; the D gene is possibly TRBD1 (6 bases). CDR3 amino acids: CASSQQGPPNTGELFF. CDR3 bases: TGTGCCAGCAGTCAGCAGGGGCCGCCAAACACCGGGGAGCTGTTTTTT.